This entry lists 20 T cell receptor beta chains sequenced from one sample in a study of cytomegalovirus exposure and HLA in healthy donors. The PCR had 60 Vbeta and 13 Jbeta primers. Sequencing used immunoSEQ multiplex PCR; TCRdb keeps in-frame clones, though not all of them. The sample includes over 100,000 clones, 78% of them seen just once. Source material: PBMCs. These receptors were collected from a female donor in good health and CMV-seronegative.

DNA of the CDR3: TGCGCCAGCAGCTCCGGACTAGCGGTTGAGACCCAGTACTTC. It specifies CASSSGLAVETQYF. The chain employs TRBV5-1 and TRBJ2-5, with 10 bases matching TRBD2. Germline V gene data show CDR1 as SGHRS and CDR2 as YFSETQ. V lost 3 bases, J lost 5 bases, and 4 bases stayed unmatched. The CDR3 covers 14 residues. Variable domain in full (rest from reference TRBV5-1 and TRBJ2-5): KAGVTQTPRYLIKTRGQQVTLSCSPISGHRSVSWYQQTPGQGLQFLFEYFSETQRNKGNFPGRFSGRQFSNSRSEMNVSTLELGDSALYLCASSSGLAVETQYFGPGTRLLVL.

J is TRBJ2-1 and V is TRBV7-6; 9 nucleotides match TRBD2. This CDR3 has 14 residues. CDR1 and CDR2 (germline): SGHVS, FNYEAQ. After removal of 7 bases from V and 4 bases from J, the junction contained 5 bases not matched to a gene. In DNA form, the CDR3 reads TGTGCCAGCAAAGTAGCGGGAGCTTACAATGAGCAGTTCTTC. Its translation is CASKVAGAYNEQFF.

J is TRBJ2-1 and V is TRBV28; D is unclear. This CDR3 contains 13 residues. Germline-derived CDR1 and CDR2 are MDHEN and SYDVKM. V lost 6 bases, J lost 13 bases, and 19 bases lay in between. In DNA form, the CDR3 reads TGTGCCAGCAGCCCGAAAGCGCCTACTGCACAGTTCTTC. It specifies CASSPKAPTAQFF.

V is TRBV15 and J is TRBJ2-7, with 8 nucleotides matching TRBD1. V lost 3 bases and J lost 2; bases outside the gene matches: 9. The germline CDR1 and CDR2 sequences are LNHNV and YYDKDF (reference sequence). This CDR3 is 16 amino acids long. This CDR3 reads CATSRAGGLFPYEQYF. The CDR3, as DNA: TGTGCCACCAGCAGGGCAGGGGGCCTTTTTCCCTACGAGCAGTACTTC.

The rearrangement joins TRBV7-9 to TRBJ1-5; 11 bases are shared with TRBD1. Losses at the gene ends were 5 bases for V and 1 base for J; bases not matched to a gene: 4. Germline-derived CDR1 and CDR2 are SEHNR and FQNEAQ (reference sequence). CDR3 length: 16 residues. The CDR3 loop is CASSPGTGGSNQPQHF. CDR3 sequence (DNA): TGTGCCAGCAGCCCCGGGACAGGGGGGAGCAATCAGCCCCAGCATTTT.

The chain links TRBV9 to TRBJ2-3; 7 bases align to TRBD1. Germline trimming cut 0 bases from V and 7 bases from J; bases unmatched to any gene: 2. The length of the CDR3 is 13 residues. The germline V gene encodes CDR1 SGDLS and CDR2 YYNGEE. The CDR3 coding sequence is TGTGCCAGCAGCGTAGACAGGGGAAATACGCAGTATTTT. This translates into CASSVDRGNTQYF.

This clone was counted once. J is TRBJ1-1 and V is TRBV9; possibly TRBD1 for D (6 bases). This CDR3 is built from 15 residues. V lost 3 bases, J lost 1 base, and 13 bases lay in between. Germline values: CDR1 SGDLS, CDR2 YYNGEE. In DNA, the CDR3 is TGTGCCAGCAGCGCCACAGGGCCCGGGAACACTGAAGCTTTCTTT. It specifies CASSATGPGNTEAFF. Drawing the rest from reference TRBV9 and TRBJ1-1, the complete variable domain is DSGVTQTPKHLITATGQRVTLRCSPRSGDLSVYWYQQSLDQGLQFLIQYYNGEERAKGNILERFSAQQFPDLHSELNLSSLELGDSALYFCASSATGPGNTEAFFGQGTRLTVV.

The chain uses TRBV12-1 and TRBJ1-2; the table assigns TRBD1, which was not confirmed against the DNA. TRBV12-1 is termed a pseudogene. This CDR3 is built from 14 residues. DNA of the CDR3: TGTGCCAGCAGCACGGGACAGGGGCGCAGTGGCTACACCTTC. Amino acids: CASSTGQGRSGYTF.

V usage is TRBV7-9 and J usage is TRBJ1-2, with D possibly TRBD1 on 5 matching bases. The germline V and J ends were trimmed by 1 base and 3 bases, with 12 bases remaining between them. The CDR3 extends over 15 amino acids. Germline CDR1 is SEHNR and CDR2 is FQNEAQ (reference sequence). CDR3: CASSLEAGWDYGYTF. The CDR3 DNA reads TGTGCCAGCAGCTTAGAGGCAGGGTGGGACTATGGCTACACCTTC.

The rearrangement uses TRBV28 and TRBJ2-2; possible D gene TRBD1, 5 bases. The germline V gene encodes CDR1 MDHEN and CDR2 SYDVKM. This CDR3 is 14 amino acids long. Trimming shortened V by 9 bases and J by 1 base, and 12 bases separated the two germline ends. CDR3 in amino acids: CASRGARNTGELFF. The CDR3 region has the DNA TGTGCCAGTAGGGGCGCCAGGAACACCGGGGAGCTGTTTTTT.

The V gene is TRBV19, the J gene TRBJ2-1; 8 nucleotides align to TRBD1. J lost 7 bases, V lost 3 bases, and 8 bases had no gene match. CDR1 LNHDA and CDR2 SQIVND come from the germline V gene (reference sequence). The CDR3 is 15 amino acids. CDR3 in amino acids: CASSMDRVSGNEQFF. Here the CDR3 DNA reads TGTGCCAGTAGTATGGACAGGGTGAGCGGGAATGAGCAGTTCTTC.

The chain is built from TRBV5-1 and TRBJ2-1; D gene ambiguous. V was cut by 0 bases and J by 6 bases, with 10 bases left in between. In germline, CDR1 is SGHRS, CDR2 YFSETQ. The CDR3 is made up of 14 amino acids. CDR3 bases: TGCGCCAGCAGCTTGGAAGCACAGCCCAATGAGCAGTTCTTC. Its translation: CASSLEAQPNEQFF.

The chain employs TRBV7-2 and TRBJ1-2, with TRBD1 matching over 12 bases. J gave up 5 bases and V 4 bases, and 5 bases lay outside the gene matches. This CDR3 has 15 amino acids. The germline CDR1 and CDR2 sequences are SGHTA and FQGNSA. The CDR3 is CASSSGTGGLYGYTF. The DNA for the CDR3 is TGTGCCAGCAGCTCCGGGACAGGGGGCTTATATGGCTACACCTTC.

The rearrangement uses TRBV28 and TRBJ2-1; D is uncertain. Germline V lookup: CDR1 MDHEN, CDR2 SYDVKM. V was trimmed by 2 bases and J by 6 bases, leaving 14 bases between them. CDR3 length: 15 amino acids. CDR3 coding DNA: TGTGCCAGCAGTTTACAACAGTCAGGCTCCAATGAGCAGTTCTTC. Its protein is CASSLQQSGSNEQFF.

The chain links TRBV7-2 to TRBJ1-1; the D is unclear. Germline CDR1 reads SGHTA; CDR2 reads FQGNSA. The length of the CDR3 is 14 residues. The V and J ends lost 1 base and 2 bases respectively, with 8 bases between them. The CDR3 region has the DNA TGTGCCAGCAGCTTAGGGACTGCAAACACTGAAGCTTTCTTT. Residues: CASSLGTANTEAFF.

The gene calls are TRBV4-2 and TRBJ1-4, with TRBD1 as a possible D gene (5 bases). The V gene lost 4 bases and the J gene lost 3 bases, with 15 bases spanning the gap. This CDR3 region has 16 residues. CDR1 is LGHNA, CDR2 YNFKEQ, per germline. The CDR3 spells CASSPQEAGPNEKLFF. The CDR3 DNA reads TGTGCCAGCAGCCCGCAAGAGGCAGGGCCTAATGAAAAACTGTTTTTT.

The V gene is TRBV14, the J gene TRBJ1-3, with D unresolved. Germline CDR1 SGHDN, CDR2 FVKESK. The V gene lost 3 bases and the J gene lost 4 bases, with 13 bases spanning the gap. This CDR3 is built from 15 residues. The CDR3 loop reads CASSHPAGSGNTIYF. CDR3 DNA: TGTGCCAGCAGCCATCCGGCGGGGTCCGGAAACACCATATATTTT.

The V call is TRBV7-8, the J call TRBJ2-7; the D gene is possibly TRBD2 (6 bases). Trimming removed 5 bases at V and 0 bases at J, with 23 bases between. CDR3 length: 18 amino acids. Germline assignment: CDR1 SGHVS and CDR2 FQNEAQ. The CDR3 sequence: CASSHVGGVGARSYEQYF. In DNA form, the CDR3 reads TGTGCCAGCAGCCACGTAGGAGGGGTCGGGGCGCGCTCCTACGAGCAGTACTTC.

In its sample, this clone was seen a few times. The CDR3 DNA follows: TGCGCCAGCAGCTTCCTAACTAGCGGGACAAGGAATGAGCAGTTCTTC. Residues: CASSFLTSGTRNEQFF. The chain employs TRBV4-1 and TRBJ2-1; TRBD2 matches at 10 bases. The CDR3 spans 16 residues. V lost 5 bases and J lost 7; bases outside the gene matches: 11. Germline V gene lookup returns CDR1 MGHRA and CDR2 YSYEKL.

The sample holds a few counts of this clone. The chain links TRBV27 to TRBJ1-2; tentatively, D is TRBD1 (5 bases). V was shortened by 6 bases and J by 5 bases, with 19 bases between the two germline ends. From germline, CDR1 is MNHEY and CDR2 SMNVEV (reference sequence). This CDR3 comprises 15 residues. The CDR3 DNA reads TGTGCCAGCAGCTCATCATTCCAGGGTCGGTATGGCTACACCTTC. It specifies CASSSSFQGRYGYTF.